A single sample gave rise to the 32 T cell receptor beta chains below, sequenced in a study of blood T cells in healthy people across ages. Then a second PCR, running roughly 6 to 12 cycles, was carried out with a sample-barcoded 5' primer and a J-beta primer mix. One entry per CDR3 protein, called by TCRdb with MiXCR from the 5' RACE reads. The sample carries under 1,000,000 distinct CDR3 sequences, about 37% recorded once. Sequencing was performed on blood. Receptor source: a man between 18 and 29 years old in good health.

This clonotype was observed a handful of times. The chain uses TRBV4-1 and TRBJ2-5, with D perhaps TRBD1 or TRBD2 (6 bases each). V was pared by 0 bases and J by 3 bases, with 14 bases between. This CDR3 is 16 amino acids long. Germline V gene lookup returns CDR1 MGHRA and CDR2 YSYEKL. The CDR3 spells CASSQDPGGTEETQYF. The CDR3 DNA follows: TGCGCCAGCAGCCAAGACCCCGGGGGCACTGAAGAGACCCAGTACTTC.

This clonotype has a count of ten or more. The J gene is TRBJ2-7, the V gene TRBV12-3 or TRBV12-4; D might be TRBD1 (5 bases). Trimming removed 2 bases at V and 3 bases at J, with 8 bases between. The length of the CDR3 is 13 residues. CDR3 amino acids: CASSLFQGYEQYF. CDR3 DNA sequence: TGTGCCAGCAGTTTATTTCAGGGCTACGAGCAGTACTTC.

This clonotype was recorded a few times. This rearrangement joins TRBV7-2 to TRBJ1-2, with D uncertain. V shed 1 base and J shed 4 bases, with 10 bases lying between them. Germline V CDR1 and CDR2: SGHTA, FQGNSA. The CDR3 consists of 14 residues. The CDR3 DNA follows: TGTGCCAGCAGCTTAGGTTCGCAGGCCTATGGCTACACCTTC. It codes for CASSLGSQAYGYTF.

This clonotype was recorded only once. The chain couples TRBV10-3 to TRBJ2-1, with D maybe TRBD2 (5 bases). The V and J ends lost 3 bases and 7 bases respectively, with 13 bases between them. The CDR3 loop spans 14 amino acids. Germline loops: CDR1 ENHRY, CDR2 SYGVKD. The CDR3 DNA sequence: TGTGCCATCAGTGATCGGGATAATGCGAATGAGCAGTTCTTC. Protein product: CAISDRDNANEQFF.

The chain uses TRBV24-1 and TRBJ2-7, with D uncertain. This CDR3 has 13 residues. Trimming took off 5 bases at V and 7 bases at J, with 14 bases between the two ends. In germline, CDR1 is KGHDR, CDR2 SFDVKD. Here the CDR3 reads CATSGTNYNEQYF. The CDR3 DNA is TGTGCCACCAGTGGTACAAACTACAATGAGCAGTACTTC.

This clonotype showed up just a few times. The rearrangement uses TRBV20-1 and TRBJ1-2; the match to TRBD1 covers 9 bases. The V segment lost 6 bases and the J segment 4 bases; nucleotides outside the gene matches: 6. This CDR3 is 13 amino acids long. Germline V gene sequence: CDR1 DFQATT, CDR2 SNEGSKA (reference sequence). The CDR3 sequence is CSAWDREAYGYTF. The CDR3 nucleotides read TGCAGTGCCTGGGACAGGGAGGCCTATGGCTACACCTTC.

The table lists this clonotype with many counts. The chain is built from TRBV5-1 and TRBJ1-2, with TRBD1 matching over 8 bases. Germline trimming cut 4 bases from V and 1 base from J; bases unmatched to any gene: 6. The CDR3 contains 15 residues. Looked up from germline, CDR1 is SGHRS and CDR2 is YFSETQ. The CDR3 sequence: CASSRGQALNYGYTF. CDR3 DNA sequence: TGCGCCAGCAGCAGGGGACAGGCACTTAACTATGGCTACACCTTC.

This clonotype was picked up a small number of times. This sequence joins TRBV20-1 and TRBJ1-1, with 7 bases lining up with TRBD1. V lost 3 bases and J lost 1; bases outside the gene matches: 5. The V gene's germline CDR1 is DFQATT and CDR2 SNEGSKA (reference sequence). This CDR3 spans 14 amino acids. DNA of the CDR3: TGCAGTGCTAGTGAGACAGGGCCGAACACTGAAGCTTTCTTT. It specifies CSASETGPNTEAFF.

DNA for the CDR3: TGCAGCGTCCTGGGTTTTAGCTCCTACGAGCAGTACTTC. Protein: CSVLGFSSYEQYF. The chain has TRBV29-1 and TRBJ2-7; D remains ambiguous. This CDR3 comprises 13 residues. Germline-derived CDR1 and CDR2 are SQVTM and ANQGSEA. The V end was cut by 6 bases, the J end by 0 bases, with 12 bases between.

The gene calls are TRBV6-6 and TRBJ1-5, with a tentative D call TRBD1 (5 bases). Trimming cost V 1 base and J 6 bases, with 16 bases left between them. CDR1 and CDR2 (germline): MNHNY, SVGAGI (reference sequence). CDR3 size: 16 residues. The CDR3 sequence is CASSYFLGGEGQPQHF. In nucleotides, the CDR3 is TGTGCCAGCAGTTACTTCCTTGGGGGGGAGGGTCAGCCCCAGCATTTT.

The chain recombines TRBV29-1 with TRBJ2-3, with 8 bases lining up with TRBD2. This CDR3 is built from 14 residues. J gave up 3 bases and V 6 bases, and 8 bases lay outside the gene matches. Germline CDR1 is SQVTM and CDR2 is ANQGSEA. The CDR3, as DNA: TGCAGCGTGCAAGCGGGAGTACGTACAGATACGCAGTATTTT. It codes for CSVQAGVRTDTQYF.

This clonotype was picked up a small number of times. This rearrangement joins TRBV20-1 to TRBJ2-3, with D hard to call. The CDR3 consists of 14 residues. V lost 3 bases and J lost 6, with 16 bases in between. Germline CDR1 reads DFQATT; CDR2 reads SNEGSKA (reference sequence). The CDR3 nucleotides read TGCAGTGCTAGTGGTCCTAACGGTGCGGATACGCAGTATTTT. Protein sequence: CSASGPNGADTQYF.

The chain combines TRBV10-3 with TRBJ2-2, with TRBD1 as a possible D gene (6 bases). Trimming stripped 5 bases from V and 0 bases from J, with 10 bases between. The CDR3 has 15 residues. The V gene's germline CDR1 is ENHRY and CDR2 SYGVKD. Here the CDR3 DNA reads TGTGCCATCAGTCAGGACAGATCGAACACCGGGGAGCTGTTTTTT. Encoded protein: CAISQDRSNTGELFF.

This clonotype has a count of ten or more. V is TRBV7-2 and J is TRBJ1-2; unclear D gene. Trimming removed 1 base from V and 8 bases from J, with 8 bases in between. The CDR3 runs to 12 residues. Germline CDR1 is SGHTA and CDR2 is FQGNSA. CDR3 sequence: CASSLVSQGYTF. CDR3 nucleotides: TGTGCCAGCAGCTTAGTTTCCCAGGGCTACACCTTC.

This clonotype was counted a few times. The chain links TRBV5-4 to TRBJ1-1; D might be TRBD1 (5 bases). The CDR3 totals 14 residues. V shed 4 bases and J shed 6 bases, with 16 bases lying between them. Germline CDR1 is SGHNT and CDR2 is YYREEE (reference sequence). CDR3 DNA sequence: TGTGCCAGCAGCCCGGGGGGTGTGGGGTCTGAAGCTTTCTTT. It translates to CASSPGGVGSEAFF.

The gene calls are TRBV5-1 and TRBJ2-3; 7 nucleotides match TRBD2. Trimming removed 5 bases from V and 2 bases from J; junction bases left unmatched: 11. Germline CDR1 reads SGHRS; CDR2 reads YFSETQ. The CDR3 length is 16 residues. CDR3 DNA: TGCGCCAGCAGTCCCTCGGGCGGGGGAATCACAGATACGCAGTATTTT. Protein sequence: CASSPSGGGITDTQYF.

CDR3 coding DNA: TGTGCCAGCAGCTTGGGCGTTGCGTTTGGCTACACCTTC. Its protein product is CASSLGVAFGYTF. The gene calls are TRBV5-5 and TRBJ1-2, with no clear D. The CDR3 length is 13 residues. CDR1 and CDR2 (germline): SGHKS, YYEKEE (reference sequence). V was cut by 0 bases and J by 7 bases, with 10 bases left in between.

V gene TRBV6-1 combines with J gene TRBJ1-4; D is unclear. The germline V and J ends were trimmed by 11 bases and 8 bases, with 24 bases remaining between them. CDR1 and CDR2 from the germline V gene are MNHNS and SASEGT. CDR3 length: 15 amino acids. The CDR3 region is CAGTRRGFVGEKLFF. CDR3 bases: TGTGCCGGCACCCGTCGAGGGTTTGTCGGGGAAAAACTGTTTTTT.

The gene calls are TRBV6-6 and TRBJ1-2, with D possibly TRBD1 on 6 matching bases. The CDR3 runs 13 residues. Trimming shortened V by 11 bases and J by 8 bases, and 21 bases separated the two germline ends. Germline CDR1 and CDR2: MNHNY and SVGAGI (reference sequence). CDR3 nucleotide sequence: TGTGCCGGATCTACAGGGTTGGATTTCGGCTACACCTTC. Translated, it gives CAGSTGLDFGYTF.

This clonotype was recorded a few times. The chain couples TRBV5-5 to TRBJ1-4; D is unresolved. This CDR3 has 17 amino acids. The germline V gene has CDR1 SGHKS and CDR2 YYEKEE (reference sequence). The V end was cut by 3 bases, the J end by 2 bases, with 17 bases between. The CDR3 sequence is CASSSRGFLGTNEKLFF. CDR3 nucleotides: TGTGCCAGCAGCTCTCGAGGTTTTTTAGGGACTAATGAAAAACTGTTTTTT.

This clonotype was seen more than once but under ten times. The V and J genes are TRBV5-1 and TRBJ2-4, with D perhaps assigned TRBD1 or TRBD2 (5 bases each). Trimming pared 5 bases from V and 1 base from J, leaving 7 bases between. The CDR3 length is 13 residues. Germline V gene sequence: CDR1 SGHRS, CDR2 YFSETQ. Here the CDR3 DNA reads TGCGCCAGCAGGGGGGAGGCCAAAAACATTCAGTACTTC. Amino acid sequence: CASRGEAKNIQYF.

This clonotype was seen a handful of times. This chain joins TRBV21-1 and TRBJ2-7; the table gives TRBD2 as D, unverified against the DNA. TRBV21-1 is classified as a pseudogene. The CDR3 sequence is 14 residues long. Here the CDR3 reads CASSKGLVENEQYF. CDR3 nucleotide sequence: TGTGCCAGCAGCAAAGGACTAGTGGAGAACGAGCAGTACTTC.

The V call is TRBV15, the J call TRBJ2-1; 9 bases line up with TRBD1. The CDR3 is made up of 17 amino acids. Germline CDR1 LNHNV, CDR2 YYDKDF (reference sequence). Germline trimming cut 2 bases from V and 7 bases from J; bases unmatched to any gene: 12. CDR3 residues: CATSRTLGQGRRNEQFF. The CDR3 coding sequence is TGTGCCACCAGCAGAACCCTGGGACAGGGTAGGCGAAATGAGCAGTTCTTC.

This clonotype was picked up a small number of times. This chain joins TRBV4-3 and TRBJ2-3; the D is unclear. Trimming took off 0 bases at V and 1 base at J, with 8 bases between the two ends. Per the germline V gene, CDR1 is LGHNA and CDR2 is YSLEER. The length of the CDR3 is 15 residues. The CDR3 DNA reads TGCGCCAGCAGCCAAGATTTGACCCGCACAGATACGCAGTATTTT. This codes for CASSQDLTRTDTQYF.

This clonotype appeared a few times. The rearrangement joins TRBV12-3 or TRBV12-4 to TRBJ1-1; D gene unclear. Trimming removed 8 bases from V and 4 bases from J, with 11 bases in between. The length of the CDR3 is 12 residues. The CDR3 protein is CASRGFGTEAFF. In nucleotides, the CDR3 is TGTGCCAGCCGGGGATTCGGCACTGAAGCTTTCTTT.

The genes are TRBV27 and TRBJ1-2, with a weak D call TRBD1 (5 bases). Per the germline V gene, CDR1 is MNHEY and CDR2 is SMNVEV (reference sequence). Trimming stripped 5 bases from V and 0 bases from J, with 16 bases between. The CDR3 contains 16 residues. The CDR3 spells CASSPRDGGSNYGYTF. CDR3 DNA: TGTGCCAGCAGTCCCCGGGACGGGGGATCTAACTATGGCTACACCTTC.

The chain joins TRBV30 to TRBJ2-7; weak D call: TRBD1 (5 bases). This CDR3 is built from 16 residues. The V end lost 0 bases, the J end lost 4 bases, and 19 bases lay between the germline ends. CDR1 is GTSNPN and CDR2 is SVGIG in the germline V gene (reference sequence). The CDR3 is CAWSVADAGLRYEQYF. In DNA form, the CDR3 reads TGTGCCTGGAGTGTCGCCGATGCAGGGTTAAGGTACGAGCAGTACTTC. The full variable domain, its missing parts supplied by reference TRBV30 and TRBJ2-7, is SQTIHQWPATLVQPVGSPLSLECTVEGTSNPNLYWYRQAAGRGLQLLFYSVGIGQISSEVPQNLSASRPQDRQFILSSKKLLLSDSGFYLCAWSVADAGLRYEQYFGPGTRLTVT.

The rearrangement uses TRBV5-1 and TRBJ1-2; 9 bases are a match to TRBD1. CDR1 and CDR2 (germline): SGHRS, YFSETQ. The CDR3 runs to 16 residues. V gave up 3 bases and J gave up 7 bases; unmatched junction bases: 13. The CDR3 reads CASSSFVTGGASGYTF. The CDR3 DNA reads TGCGCCAGCAGCTCCTTTGTCACAGGGGGCGCCTCTGGCTACACCTTC.

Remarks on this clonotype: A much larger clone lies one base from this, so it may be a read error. Here the CDR3 DNA reads TGTGCCAGCAGCCAACAGGGGAGGTACTATAGCTACACCTTC. It yields the protein CASSQQGRYYSYTF. The chain employs TRBV3-1 and TRBJ1-2; a weak D match, TRBD1 (6 bases). The CDR3 contains 14 residues. Germline V lookup: CDR1 LGHDT, CDR2 YNNKEL (reference sequence).

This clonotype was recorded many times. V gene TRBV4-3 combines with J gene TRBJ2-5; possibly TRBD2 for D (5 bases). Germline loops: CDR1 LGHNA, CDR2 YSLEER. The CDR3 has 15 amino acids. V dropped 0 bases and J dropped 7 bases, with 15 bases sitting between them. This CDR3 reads CASSQDLGGFGTQYF. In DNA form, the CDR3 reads TGCGCCAGCAGCCAAGATCTAGGAGGTTTCGGGACCCAGTACTTC.

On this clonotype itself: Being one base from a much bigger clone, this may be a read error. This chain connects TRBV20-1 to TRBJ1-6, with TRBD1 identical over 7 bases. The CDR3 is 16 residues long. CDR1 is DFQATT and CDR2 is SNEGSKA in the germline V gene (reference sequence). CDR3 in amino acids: CSARDLGGQNNSPPHF. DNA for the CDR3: TGCAGTGCTAGAGATCTCGGGGGACAGAATAATTCACCCCCCCACTTT.

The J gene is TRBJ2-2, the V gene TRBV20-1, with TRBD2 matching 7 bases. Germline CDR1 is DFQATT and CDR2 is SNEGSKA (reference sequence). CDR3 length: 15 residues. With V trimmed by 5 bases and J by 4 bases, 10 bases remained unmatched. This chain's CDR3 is CSAGGGVRPTGELFF. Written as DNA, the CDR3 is TGCAGTGCTGGGGGGGGTGTCAGGCCCACCGGGGAGCTGTTTTTT.